This TCR beta chain stems from a study of blood T cell repertoires in COVID-19 (dated by TCRdb to about 2020). With respect to the entire study: The collaborator samples originated in the United States, Italy and Spain and spanned the acute and convalescent phases of COVID-19. The prospective study material was composed of cDNA or gDNA derived from T cells, B-cell-depleted T cells, or PBMCs. The dataset comprised deeply sampled blood TCRbeta repertoires from subjects exposed to, actively infected with, or recovered from COVID-19. The repertoires were made available in a free public database intended to serve as a resource for research on the immune response to SARS-CoV-2. Samples were obtained from the ongoing ImmuneRACE study (first 160 participants) and from about 1,300 subjects provided by 6 global collaborators. Nearly every sample came with metadata listing a de-identified subject ID, COVID-19 status, age in years and sex. Where HLA class I and class II types were available, the types were taken from metadata supplied by the sample provider, not from assay-based typing. The paper as a whole reports these results and caveats: Clinical and demographic metadata were provided uncurated, with the amount varying by source and participant.

TCRbeta CDR3 regions were amplified from genomic DNA by means of the immunoSEQ Assay, a bias-controlled multiplex PCR. Regarding the original processing steps: The number of nucleated cells in each sample was estimated by amplification of reference gene primers within the assay. Sequence reads were collapsed and filtered to measure the absolute abundance of every unique TCRbeta CDR3 rearrangement. For each sample, productive Simpson clonality was calculated as the square root of Simpson's diversity index over productive rearrangements. TCRdb retrieved this table from immuneACCESS and kept in-frame rearrangements only. Not all clones are present; in checked studies, unresolved V genes account for under half, and no reason is known for the remainder. V and J calls and clone size come straight from that table; D and trimming were deduced from the DNA. This sample holds 250,000 to 350,000 clones; roughly nine tenths were observed only once. The biggest ten clones account for over 2% of the sample.

The CDR3 runs 17 amino acids, cysteine and phenylalanine included. Kept here is only the CDR3 DNA, which spans 51 bases and is read in frame from base 1. Reading the germline V gene (reference sequence) gives CDR1 SEHNR and CDR2 FQNEAQ. The V and J ends are trimmed by 1 base and 2 bases, leaving 18 bases between them. Participants in the prospective study were enrolled through a virtual design, were aged roughly 18 to 100 years, and lived in roughly 24 United States geographic areas. In the prospective study, participants were assigned to cohorts based on the clinical history participants reported in a screening survey and a study questionnaire. Recovered participants in ImmuneRACE Cohort 3 were defined as having two consecutive negative NP/OP PCR tests, clearance from a healthcare professional, or resolution of symptoms. In the prospective study, mobile phlebotomists collected whole blood, serum and a nasopharyngeal or oropharyngeal swab from each participant. Participants in the prospective study had the option to provide additional blood draws and questionnaires over a roughly 2-month period. Prospective study blood samples were shipped either frozen or at room temperature before DNA extraction.

Of note for this clone: Its recognized antigen is unknown. Nothing much larger sits one base from this clone, and base qualities are not available.

This TCR was recovered from a woman aged 18-29 years who had recovered from COVID-19. The source material was PBMCs or T cells enriched from blood (not recorded which). In this chain, TRBV7-9 is recombined with TRBJ2-7; the D gene is perhaps TRBD2, from 5 matching bases. Read as DNA, the sequence is TGTGCCAGCAGCTTAGTTCTAGGGAGTACTACTACCTACGAGCAGTACTTC. Its coded protein is CASSLVLGSTTTYEQYF. When the CDR3 is completed using the reference TRBV7-9 and TRBJ2-7 genes on either side, the full variable domain is DTGVSQNPRHKITKRGQNVTFRCDPISEHNRLYWYRQTLGQGPEFLTYFQNEAQLEKSRLLSDRFSAERPKGSFSTLEIQRTEQGDSAMYLCASSLVLGSTTTYEQYFGPGTRLTVT.